This section outlines one TCR beta chain sequence together with its context. Its cognate antigen is unknown. Each single cDNA molecule received a unique molecular identifier. TCRdb analysed the 5' RACE reads with MiXCR anew, one entry per CDR3 protein. The profile shows tens of thousands of distinct CDR3 sequences, 9.5% to 15% of them singletons. Germline CDR1 and CDR2: SGHAT and FQNNGV. Trimming at V came to 5 bases and at J to 1 base, leaving 8 bases not matched to a gene. The CDR3 loop spans 16 amino acids. This specimen belongs to a study of early T cells in non-severe SARS-CoV-2 infection. The wider study: Sequencing targeted bulk RNA from unsorted whole blood, leaving chains unpaired. Study findings and constraints: VDJdb matching favored anti-spike CD8 responses, missing private and CD4 specificities.

The V gene is TRBV11-2, the J gene TRBJ2-7, with TRBD2 matching over 10 bases. Sequencing was performed on whole blood, taken at baseline. The TCR sequence derives from an adult who was a healthcare worker with PCR-confirmed SARS-CoV-2 infection or an uninfected control (not recorded which). The CDR3 DNA is TGTGCCAGCAGCCCGCTTAGCGGGAGGAAATCCTACGAGCAGTACTTC. Amino acid sequence: CASSPLSGRKSYEQYF.